These T cell receptor beta chains were read from a single sample in a study of T cell responses to AZD1222 COVID-19 vaccine. This table comes from immunoSEQ multiplex PCR, and its TCRdb copy is limited to in-frame clones, with some not included. Of about 180,000 clones listed, around nine tenths are singletons. Source: peripheral blood, taken 28 days after the second AZD1222 dose. The receptors were sampled from an adult who received the AZD1222 COVID-19 vaccine. CDR3s leave out the opening cysteine and the closing phenylalanine or tryptophan. The order of the fields is D gene, CDR3 length, clone size, V gene, J gene, CDR3 protein. The D gene is left open where the match is weak. Only some rows state a clone size, as once, few, many or a class for expanded clones.

TRBD1,15,once,TRBV4-3,TRBJ1-2,ASAPAGDDRASYGYT
.,12,.,TRBV9,TRBJ2-2,ASNRDIKTGELF
TRBD1,12,.,TRBV19,TRBJ1-2,ASSTGGDFNGYT
.,12,.,TRBV11-1,TRBJ1-6,ASSLEGTDSPLH
TRBD2,14,.,TRBV7-9,TRBJ2-1,ASSTPPGTSYNEQF
TRBD1,12,.,TRBV7-2,TRBJ1-2,ASSSGTGLEGYT
.,13,once,TRBV5-1,TRBJ2-7,ASSPDGSSSYEQY
.,11,.,TRBV2,TRBJ2-2,ASSGSNTGELF
TRBD1,13,.,TRBV28,TRBJ1-4,ASREPGQGEEKLF
.,13,.,TRBV10-2,TRBJ1-5,ASSGQSGGNQPQH
.,10,.,TRBV6-5,TRBJ2-7,ASRTTSNEQY
.,14,.,TRBV15,TRBJ2-1,ATSRDMIRGYNEQF
.,12,.,TRBV6-5,TRBJ1-1,ASSYVRGREKAF
.,15,.,TRBV2,TRBJ2-2,ASRDPRDTGDTGELF
.,12,once,TRBV7-9,TRBJ2-7,ASSSTWTPYEQY
.,13,.,TRBV10-1,TRBJ2-7,ASSERTTPPYEQY
TRBD2,13,.,TRBV10-3,TRBJ2-1,AIRETSGDYNEQF
.,12,.,TRBV29-1,TRBJ1-3,SVTLGPVGNTIY
.,12,.,TRBV7-3,TRBJ2-1,ASSHRQGYNEQF
.,13,few,TRBV5-1,TRBJ2-2,ASSLVTRNTGELF
TRBD1,13,.,TRBV11-2,TRBJ2-7,ASSLTGTGGYEQY
.,13,.,TRBV18,TRBJ2-7,ASSPRTGSEYEQY
.,10,.,TRBV3-1/TRBV3-2,TRBJ2-3,ASRGTADTQY
TRBD1,14,once,TRBV18,TRBJ1-6,ASSPGQSSYNSPLH
TRBD2,12,.,TRBV10-3,TRBJ2-3,AISSGLVVDTQY
.,12,.,TRBV5-6,TRBJ1-5,ASSLGAGNQPQH
.,13,.,TRBV18,TRBJ1-5,ASSPGTLSNQPQH
.,13,.,TRBV6-2/TRBV6-3,TRBJ2-4,ASSPGETAKNIQY
TRBD1,15,.,TRBV11-2,TRBJ1-2,ASSSPPGQGSDYGYT
TRBD2,14,.,TRBV4-2,TRBJ2-2,ASSQDRLAGTGELF
.,13,.,TRBV5-4,TRBJ2-3,ASSLELKGEGTQY
TRBD1,11,few,TRBV30,TRBJ1-2,AWSRQGAPGYT
.,11,.,TRBV19,TRBJ1-5,ASMGTGRGPQH
.,14,.,TRBV4-1,TRBJ2-1,ASSSRVGTVNNEQF
.,12,.,TRBV9,TRBJ2-2,ASSVDLGAGELF
TRBD1,10,.,TRBV7-3,TRBJ2-7,ASSSWTGEQY
.,10,.,TRBV6-4,TRBJ2-7,ASSDGSYEQY
TRBD2,15,few,TRBV24-1,TRBJ2-1,ATSDSPRAGGPREQF
.,12,.,TRBV4-1,TRBJ2-3,ASSQVVRADTQY
TRBD1,14,.,TRBV5-4,TRBJ1-3,ASSGGQEVSGNTIY
.,13,.,TRBV19,TRBJ1-1,ASSIDDAGNTEAF
TRBD1,11,.,TRBV29-1,TRBJ1-1,SGADRARTEAF
.,11,.,TRBV7-9,TRBJ1-6,ASSAIQNSPLH
.,14,.,TRBV2,TRBJ1-5,ASSEFWADSNQPQH
.,12,.,TRBV4-3,TRBJ1-1,ASSQAGGWAEAF
.,8,.,TRBV20-1,TRBJ2-7,SAWDFQQY
TRBD2,13,few,TRBV18,TRBJ2-1,ASSPTSGDNNEQF
.,12,few,TRBV11-1,TRBJ1-6,ASSQRDGRISLH
TRBD2,16,.,TRBV6-2/TRBV6-3,TRBJ2-3,ASSYRRGSGGAQDTQY
TRBD1,13,.,TRBV10-2,TRBJ1-4,ASSGGTVNNEKLF